Shown below are 16 T cell receptor beta chains from a single sample sequenced in a study of T-cell reconstitution after alpha-beta-depleted transplantation in children. It was with unique molecular identifiers that the TCRbeta library was prepared. TCRdb reprocessed the PCR reads with MiXCR, giving one entry per CDR3 protein. The sample yields 45,000 to 55,000 distinct CDR3 sequences, 5.5% to 7.5% seen once. Sequencing was performed on PBMCs, mostly from graft donor cells, taken 60 days after TCRalphabeta/CD19-depleted stem cell transplant. These receptors all stem from a female patient between 2 and 10 years old who had a stem cell transplant for aplastic anemia, so the T cells may come from the graft donor.

The chain carries TRBV12-3 or TRBV12-4 and TRBJ1-2; D gene unclear. The CDR3 has 13 amino acids. Trimming left V 2 bases short and J 2 bases short, with 6 bases between. CDR3 amino acids: CASSLWVNYGYTF. The CDR3 bases are TGTGCCAGCAGTTTATGGGTGAACTATGGCTACACCTTC.

This clonotype showed up just a few times. The chain combines TRBV28 with TRBJ1-5; 7 nucleotides agree with TRBD1. The CDR3 is 17 amino acids. Trimming at V came to 4 bases and at J to 0 bases, leaving 9 bases not matched to a gene. CDR1 and CDR2 from the germline V gene are MDHEN and SYDVKM. The CDR3 DNA follows: TGTGCCAGCAGTTATTTGGGACAGTTTTATAGCAATCAGCCCCAGCATTTT. This translates into CASSYLGQFYSNQPQHF.

V usage is TRBV13 and J usage is TRBJ2-7; a weak D match, TRBD2 (5 bases). CDR1 and CDR2 (germline): PRHDT, FYEKMQ (reference sequence). The CDR3 is 14 amino acids. V dropped 3 bases and J dropped 0 bases, with 9 bases sitting between them. The CDR3 region is CASSFGGRSYEQYF. The DNA of the CDR3 is TGTGCCAGCAGCTTCGGAGGTCGCTCCTACGAGCAGTACTTC.

This clonotype was counted ten times or more. V usage is TRBV7-7 and J usage is TRBJ2-1; 12 bases match TRBD2. Looked up from germline, CDR1 is SSHAT and CDR2 is FNYEAQ (reference sequence). The CDR3 has 12 residues. The CDR3 coding sequence is TGTGCTAGACTAGCGGGAGACAATGAGCAGTTCTTC. This gives the protein CARLAGDNEQFF.

Points on this clonotype: Without the conserved terminal phenylalanine or tryptophan, this CDR3 likely stems from a read error. The chain joins TRBV2 to TRBJ2-1; D possibly matches TRBD1 or TRBD2 (5 bases each). The CDR3 runs 15 residues. Germline loops: CDR1 SNHLY, CDR2 FYNNEI. CDR3 sequence reads: CASSLYRDVYNEQFS. Here the CDR3 DNA reads TGTGCCAGCAGTCTATACCGGGACGTCTACAATGAACAGTTCTCC.

This clonotype was observed many times. The V and J genes are TRBV20-1 and TRBJ2-2, with D maybe TRBD2 (7 bases). Trimming pared 1 base from V and 3 bases from J, leaving 15 bases between. Germline V gene sequence: CDR1 DFQATT, CDR2 SNEGSKA (reference sequence). CDR3 length: 16 amino acids. The CDR3 spells CSARGGGRVDTGELFF. The CDR3 DNA is TGCAGTGCTAGAGGGGGGGGGCGCGTGGACACCGGGGAGCTGTTTTTT.

Many counts were recorded for this clonotype. This chain uses TRBV7-2 with TRBJ1-4, with D possibly matching TRBD1 (6 bases). From germline, CDR1 is SGHTA and CDR2 FQGNSA. V lost 4 bases and J lost 10, with 19 bases in between. CDR3 length: 15 residues. CDR3: CASSSTGMAVRKLFF. The CDR3, as DNA: TGTGCCAGCAGCTCCACAGGGATGGCAGTGCGAAAACTGTTTTTT.

This clonotype was counted ten times or more. The V and J genes are TRBV20-1 and TRBJ2-5; TRBD1 matches at 9 bases. With V trimmed by 4 bases and J by 4 bases, 10 bases remained unmatched. The length of the CDR3 is 15 residues. CDR1 and CDR2 from the germline V gene are DFQATT and SNEGSKA (reference sequence). CDR3 nucleotide sequence: TGCAGTGCTACCCAGGGACAGGGAGTAGGAGAGACCCAGTACTTC. As protein: CSATQGQGVGETQYF.

V gene TRBV12-3 or TRBV12-4 combines with J gene TRBJ2-3; D is unclear. CDR3 length: 16 amino acids. V was shortened by 0 bases and J by 2 bases, with 12 bases between the two germline ends. Here the CDR3 DNA reads TGTGCCAGCAGTTTAGCTATCGAGACAACCACAGATACGCAGTATTTT. Residues: CASSLAIETTTDTQYF.

This clonotype was detected only a few times. The V and J genes are TRBV6-1 and TRBJ2-2; 7 bases match TRBD2. This CDR3 has 15 residues. Per germline, CDR1 MNHNS and CDR2 SASEGT. V lost 8 bases, J lost 2 bases, and 8 bases stayed unmatched. The CDR3 DNA follows: TGTGCCAGCCGGGGGGTGACTCCAAACACCGGGGAGCTGTTTTTT. As protein: CASRGVTPNTGELFF.

This clonotype appeared many times. The J gene is TRBJ2-1, the V gene TRBV12-3 or TRBV12-4, with 8 bases fitting TRBD2. CDR3 length: 14 residues. Trimming took 6 bases from V and 8 from J; bases not matched to a gene: 9. CDR3 amino acids: CASRVPGGAYEQFF. DNA for the CDR3: TGTGCCAGCAGAGTCCCCGGGGGGGCTTATGAGCAGTTCTTC.

There are many counts of this clonotype. At one of its ends the junction is not consistent with the germline gene, which may arise from a read error. The chain has TRBV12-3 or TRBV12-4 and TRBJ2-7; 8 nucleotides match TRBD2. The CDR3 contains 14 residues. The CDR3 loop reads CASTLGLATNEQYF. CDR3 DNA sequence: TGTGCCAGCACTTTAGGACTAGCTACGAACGAGCAGTACTTC.

The chain couples TRBV2 to TRBJ1-1; no reliable D call. The germline gives CDR1 SNHLY, CDR2 FYNNEI. The CDR3 extends over 13 amino acids. Trimming took 6 bases from V and 1 from J, leaving 9 bases between them. The CDR3 nucleotides are TGTGCCAGCAGGCCCACATCGAACACTGAAGCTTTCTTT. This encodes CASRPTSNTEAFF.

This clonotype has ten or more counts. The chain is built from TRBV20-1 and TRBJ2-3; 7 nucleotides match TRBD1. The CDR3 has 12 residues. Trimming cost V 6 bases and J 3 bases; bases outside gene matches: 3. The V gene's germline CDR1 is DFQATT and CDR2 SNEGSKA (reference sequence). CDR3 region: CSAGGGTDTQYF. The CDR3 nucleotides are TGCAGTGCAGGGGGCGGAACAGATACGCAGTATTTT.

This clonotype was observed many times. This sequence joins TRBV9 and TRBJ2-2; the D is unclear. Germline CDR1 is SGDLS and CDR2 is YYNGEE. This CDR3 contains 15 residues. V was clipped by 0 bases and J by 0 bases, with 6 bases between them. This CDR3 is CASSVAPSNTGELFF. The CDR3 DNA follows: TGTGCCAGCAGCGTAGCCCCATCGAACACCGGGGAGCTGTTTTTT.

This clonotype was detected many times. The chain employs TRBV7-9 and TRBJ2-1; the D call may be TRBD1 or TRBD2 (5 bases each). The CDR3 has 14 residues. Germline lookup yields CDR1 SEHNR and CDR2 FQNEAQ (reference sequence). Trimming left V 6 bases short and J 9 bases short, with 18 bases between. The CDR3 DNA reads as TGTGCCAGCAGACCCGGGACCCACCGGGGTGAGCAGTTCTTC. Translated: CASRPGTHRGEQFF.